The 6 T cell receptor beta chains in this list originate from one sample, sequenced in a study of response to subunit inactivated influenza vaccine. TCRdb passed the RT-PCR reads through MiXCR, listing each CDR3 protein once. The repertoire holds 600,000 to 850,000 distinct CDR3 sequences, with 14% as singletons. The specimen was PBMCs from blood, collected 14 to 15 days before vaccination. Receptors originate from a man aged 50 to 60 who received an inactivated influenza vaccine.

This clonotype was seen a few times. This chain joins TRBV27 and TRBJ2-7; 12 bases are shared with TRBD1. Germline lookup yields CDR1 MNHEY and CDR2 SMNVEV (reference sequence). J lost 5 bases, V lost 5 bases, and 7 bases had no gene match. CDR3 length: 15 residues. DNA for the CDR3: TGTGCCAGCAGTGGCCCGGGACAGGGGGCCCACGAGCAGTACTTC. Translating gives CASSGPGQGAHEQYF.

This clonotype appeared a few times. The J gene is TRBJ2-1, the V gene TRBV7-9; no firm D call. CDR1 SEHNR and CDR2 FQNEAQ come from the germline V gene (reference sequence). Trimming took off 3 bases at V and 9 bases at J, with 15 bases between the two ends. This CDR3 has 14 residues. The DNA for the CDR3 is TGTGCCAGCAGCTTTTATGCAGACCTGGGTGAGCAGTTCTTC. Translated: CASSFYADLGEQFF.

The chain couples TRBV2 to TRBJ2-7, with D possibly matching TRBD1 (6 bases). Trimming took off 4 bases at V and 0 bases at J, with 13 bases between the two ends. The CDR3 is made up of 15 amino acids. In germline, CDR1 is SNHLY, CDR2 FYNNEI. CDR3 residues: CASSGDRLSSYEQYF. The CDR3 bases are TGTGCCAGCAGTGGTGACAGGTTGAGCTCCTACGAGCAGTACTTC.

This clonotype was seen only a few times. The chain employs TRBV24-1 and TRBJ2-1; 7 positions agree with TRBD2. The ends lost 5 bases at V and 4 bases at J; junction bases unmatched: 4. This CDR3 spans 14 amino acids. Germline V gene lookup returns CDR1 KGHDR and CDR2 SFDVKD. This chain's CDR3 is CATSGAGLYNEQFF. The CDR3 DNA is TGTGCCACCAGTGGAGCGGGACTATACAATGAGCAGTTCTTC.

This clonotype was counted at least ten times. The chain joins TRBV2 to TRBJ1-2; unclear D gene. The CDR3 covers 11 residues. V shed 3 bases and J shed 4 bases, with 3 bases lying between them. The germline V gene encodes CDR1 SNHLY and CDR2 FYNNEI. CDR3 DNA: TGTGCCAGCAGTGACTCCTATGGCTACACCTTC. This gives the protein CASSDSYGYTF.

The chain combines TRBV7-2 with TRBJ2-3; a possible D gene is TRBD2 (5 bases). Per germline, CDR1 SGHTA and CDR2 FQGNSA. Trimming took 2 bases from V and 5 from J, leaving 17 bases between them. The CDR3 has 16 amino acids. CDR3 region: CASSLFAGRGGDTQYF. The CDR3 DNA is TGTGCCAGCAGCTTATTTGCTGGGCGCGGAGGAGATACGCAGTATTTT.